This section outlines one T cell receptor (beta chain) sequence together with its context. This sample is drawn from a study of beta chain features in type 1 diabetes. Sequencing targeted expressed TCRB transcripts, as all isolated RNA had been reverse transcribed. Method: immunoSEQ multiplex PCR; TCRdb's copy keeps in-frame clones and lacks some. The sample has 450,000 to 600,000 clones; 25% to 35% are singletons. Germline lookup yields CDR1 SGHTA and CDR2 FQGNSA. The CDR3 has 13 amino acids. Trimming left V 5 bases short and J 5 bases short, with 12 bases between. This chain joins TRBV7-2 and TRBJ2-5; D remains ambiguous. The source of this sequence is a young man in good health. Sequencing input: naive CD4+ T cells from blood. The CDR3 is CASSPGREETQYF. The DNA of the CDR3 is TGTGCCAGCAGCCCGGGTCGTGAGGAGACCCAGTACTTC.